These 12 T cell receptor beta chains share one sample of origin, sequenced in a study of T-cell reconstitution after alpha-beta-depleted transplantation in children. The library targeted TCRbeta and was prepared with unique molecular identifiers. TCRdb redid the calling of the PCR reads with MiXCR, one entry per CDR3 protein. The sample yields over 85,000 distinct CDR3 sequences, 4.5% to 7.5% seen once. This specimen consisted of PBMCs, mostly from graft donor cells, obtained 60 days after TCRalphabeta/CD19-depleted stem cell transplant. The receptors were sampled from a female patient aged 2-9 years who had a stem cell transplant for Fanconi anemia, so the T cells may come from the graft donor.

The chain links TRBV27 to TRBJ1-2, with 9 bases lining up with TRBD1. From germline, CDR1 is MNHEY and CDR2 SMNVEV (reference sequence). V was clipped by 1 base and J by 3 bases; unmatched bases: 6. The CDR3 totals 16 residues. CDR3 protein: CASSLWGQGAYYGYTF. CDR3 sequence (DNA): TGTGCCAGCAGTTTATGGGGACAGGGAGCATACTATGGCTACACCTTC.

This clonotype came up many times. The chain carries TRBV29-1 and TRBJ2-1; TRBD2 matches 12 bases. CDR1 and CDR2 from the germline V gene are SQVTM and ANQGSEA. The V gene end was trimmed by 4 bases and the J gene end by 3 bases; junction bases not matched to a gene: 1. The CDR3 sequence is 14 residues long. The CDR3 DNA is TGCAGCGTTGGACTAGCGGGGGACTACAATGAGCAGTTCTTC. Its translation: CSVGLAGDYNEQFF.

The gene calls are TRBV7-3 and TRBJ2-1; no definite D call. This CDR3 spans 15 amino acids. Trimming shortened V by 1 base and J by 9 bases, and 16 bases separated the two germline ends. Germline CDR1 is SGHTA and CDR2 is FQGTGA. In DNA form, the CDR3 reads TGTGCCAGCAGCTTAAACCCTACTAACGCCGGTGAGCAGTTCTTC. This codes for CASSLNPTNAGEQFF.

This clonotype was seen a handful of times. This sequence joins TRBV12-3 or TRBV12-4 and TRBJ2-7; no firm D call. The V end lost 1 base, the J end lost 11 bases, and 12 bases lay between the germline ends. CDR3 length: 12 amino acids. CDR3 protein: CASSLDNRIEYF. CDR3 DNA sequence: TGTGCCAGCAGTTTAGACAACCGCATCGAGTACTTC.

This rearrangement joins TRBV20-1 to TRBJ1-2; TRBD1 agrees at 7 bases. This CDR3 has 17 residues. After removal of 2 bases from V and 5 bases from J, the junction contained 17 bases not matched to a gene. CDR1 and CDR2 from the germline V gene are DFQATT and SNEGSKA (reference sequence). CDR3 loop: CSARPPRITGQLYGYTF. The DNA for the CDR3 is TGCAGTGCTAGACCCCCCCGCATTACGGGACAGCTTTATGGCTACACCTTC.

This chain connects TRBV4-1 to TRBJ2-2; TRBD1 matches 9 bases. With 4 bases clipped from V and 5 bases from J, the junction kept 5 bases outside the gene matches. The CDR3 consists of 15 residues. The germline gives CDR1 MGHRA, CDR2 YSYEKL. CDR3 sequence reads: CASSRGQGWTGELFF. DNA for the CDR3: TGCGCCAGCAGCCGAGGACAGGGGTGGACCGGGGAGCTGTTTTTT.

This clonotype has only a few counts. The J gene is TRBJ2-3, the V gene TRBV24-1; D gene ambiguous. The V gene's germline CDR1 is KGHDR and CDR2 SFDVKD. The CDR3 runs 15 residues. Trimming took 2 bases from V and 0 from J, leaving 8 bases between them. The CDR3 region is CATSDYGSSTDTQYF. CDR3 sequence (DNA): TGTGCCACCAGTGATTATGGCTCAAGCACAGATACGCAGTATTTT.

This clonotype was counted only a few times. The chain carries TRBV6-7 and TRBJ2-2, with D perhaps TRBD1 (6 bases). TRBV6-7 is annotated as an ORF whose role is uncertain. The CDR3 runs to 18 residues. V was shortened by 0 bases and J by 0 bases, with 14 bases between the two germline ends. The CDR3 loop reads CASSYSLNGQPNTGELFF. In nucleotides, the CDR3 is TGTGCCAGCAGTTACTCATTAAACGGACAGCCGAACACCGGGGAGCTGTTTTTT.

At least ten counts were recorded for this clonotype. CDR3 in DNA: TGTGCCAGCAGCTTTCGGGGCGGCCCCTACGAGCAGTACTTC. Its protein product is CASSFRGGPYEQYF. The V and J genes are TRBV7-2 and TRBJ2-7; either TRBD1 or TRBD2 may fit D (5 bases each). V was clipped by 3 bases and J by 2 bases, with 11 bases between them. Germline V lookup: CDR1 SGHTA, CDR2 FQGNSA. The CDR3 is 14 residues long. Drawing the rest from reference TRBV7-2 and TRBJ2-7, the complete variable domain is GAGVSQSPSNKVTEKGKDVELRCDPISGHTALYWYRQSLGQGLEFLIYFQGNSAPDKSGLPSDRFSAERTGGSVSTLTIQRTQQEDSAVYLCASSFRGGPYEQYFGPGTRLTVT.

There are a few counts of this clonotype. The V gene is TRBV7-9, the J gene TRBJ2-1; no clear D. Per the germline V gene, CDR1 is SEHNR and CDR2 is FQNEAQ (reference sequence). The CDR3 spans 15 residues. V lost 1 base to trimming and J lost 3 bases, with 10 bases between them. CDR3 coding DNA: TGTGCCAGCAGCTTAGTTGTGCCGATCTACAATGAGCAGTTCTTC. Protein: CASSLVVPIYNEQFF.

This clonotype was observed at least ten times. The genes are TRBV5-6 and TRBJ2-7; perhaps TRBD1 as D (6 bases). Trimming removed 0 bases from V and 4 bases from J, with 11 bases in between. This CDR3 region has 14 residues. CDR1 is SGHDT, CDR2 YYEEEE, per germline. The chain's CDR3 is CASSLAGTLYEQYF. The CDR3 DNA is TGTGCCAGCAGCTTGGCCGGGACACTTTACGAGCAGTACTTC. Full variable domain (rest looked up from reference TRBV5-6 and TRBJ2-7): DAGVTQSPTHLIKTRGQQVTLRCSPKSGHDTVSWYQQALGQGPQFIFQYYEEEERQRGNFPDRFSGHQFPNYSSELNVNALLLGDSALYLCASSLAGTLYEQYFGPGTRLTVT.

The V gene is TRBV30, the J gene TRBJ2-3; TRBD1 matches 11 bases. Germline V gene data show CDR1 as GTSNPN and CDR2 as SVGIG (reference sequence). This CDR3 has 15 residues. Trimming cost V 2 bases and J 2 bases; bases outside gene matches: 3. The DNA for the CDR3 is TGTGCCTGGAGTTATGGACAGGGGGCCACAGATACGCAGTATTTT. This encodes CAWSYGQGATDTQYF.